This T cell receptor beta chain stems from a study of PD-1 blockade in classical Hodgkin lymphoma. The repertoire was sequenced with immunoSEQ multiplex PCR; TCRdb's copy has only in-frame clones and lacks some. The data show fewer than 25,000 clones, 80% to 90% seen once. Germline values: CDR1 SGHAT, CDR2 FQNNGV. The CDR3 covers 17 residues. The V and J ends lost 5 bases and 1 base, in that order; junction bases with no gene match: 7. Documented time point: newly diagnosed, previously untreated cHL patient sample. CD4+ T cells were purified from thawed PBMCs by negative selection. For comparison, PBMCs from newly diagnosed, untreated classical Hodgkin lymphoma were used.

V and J are TRBV11-2 and TRBJ2-2; 10 positions agree with TRBD2. The sequencing input was CD4+ T cells from blood. This TCR was sampled from a human donor with classical Hodgkin lymphoma. This chain's CDR3 is CASSANGLAVNTGELFF. CDR3 nucleotides: TGTGCCAGCAGCGCGAACGGACTAGCGGTGAACACCGGGGAGCTGTTTTTT.